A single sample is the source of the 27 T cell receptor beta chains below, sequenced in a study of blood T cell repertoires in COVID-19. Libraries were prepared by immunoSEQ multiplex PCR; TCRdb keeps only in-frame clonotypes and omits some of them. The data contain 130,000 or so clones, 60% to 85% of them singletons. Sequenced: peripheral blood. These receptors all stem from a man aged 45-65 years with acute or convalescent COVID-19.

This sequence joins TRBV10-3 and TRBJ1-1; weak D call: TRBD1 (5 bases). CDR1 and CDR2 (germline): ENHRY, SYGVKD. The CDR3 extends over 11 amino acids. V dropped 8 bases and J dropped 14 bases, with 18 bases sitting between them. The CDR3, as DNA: TGTGCCATCCTACCGGAGGGGCACGGGTTCTTT. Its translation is CAILPEGHGFF.

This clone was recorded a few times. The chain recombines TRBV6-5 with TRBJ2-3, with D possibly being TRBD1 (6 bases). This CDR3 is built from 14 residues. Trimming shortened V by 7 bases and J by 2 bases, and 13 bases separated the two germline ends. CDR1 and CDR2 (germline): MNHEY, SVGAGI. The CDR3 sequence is CASTGPGDTDTQYF. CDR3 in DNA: TGTGCCAGCACCGGGCCAGGGGACACAGATACGCAGTATTTT.

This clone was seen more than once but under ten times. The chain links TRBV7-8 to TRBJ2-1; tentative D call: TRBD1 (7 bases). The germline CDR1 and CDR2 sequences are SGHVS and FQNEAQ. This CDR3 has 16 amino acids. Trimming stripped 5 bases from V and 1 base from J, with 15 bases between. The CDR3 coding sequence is TGTGCCAGCAGCGGGAGACAGGGAGGATCCTACAATGAGCAGTTCTTC. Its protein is CASSGRQGGSYNEQFF.

CDR3 residues: CAISGGNTEAFF. CDR3 bases: TGTGCCATCAGCGGCGGGAACACTGAAGCTTTCTTT. The rearrangement joins TRBV10-3 to TRBJ1-1; D unclear. In germline, CDR1 is ENHRY, CDR2 SYGVKD. The CDR3 is 12 amino acids. V dropped 6 bases and J dropped 1 base, with 6 bases sitting between them.

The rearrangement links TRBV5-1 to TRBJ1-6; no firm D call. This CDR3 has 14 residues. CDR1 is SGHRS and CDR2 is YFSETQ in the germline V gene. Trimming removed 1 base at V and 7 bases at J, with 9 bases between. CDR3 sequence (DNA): TGCGCCAGCAGCTTGAGGACTGAGAATTCACCCCTCCACTTT. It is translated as CASSLRTENSPLHF.

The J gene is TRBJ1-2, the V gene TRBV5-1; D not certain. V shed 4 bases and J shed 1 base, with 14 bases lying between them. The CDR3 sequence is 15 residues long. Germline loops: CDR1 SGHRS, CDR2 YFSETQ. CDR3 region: CASSLDGQVNYGYTF. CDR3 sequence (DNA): TGCGCCAGCAGCCTGGATGGTCAGGTTAACTATGGCTACACCTTC.

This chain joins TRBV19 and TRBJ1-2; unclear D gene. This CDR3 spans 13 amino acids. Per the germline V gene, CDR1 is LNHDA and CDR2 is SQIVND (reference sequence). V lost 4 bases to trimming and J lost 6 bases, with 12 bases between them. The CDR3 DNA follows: TGTGCCAGTAGTAGGGCATGGCAGGATGGCTACACCTTC. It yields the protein CASSRAWQDGYTF.

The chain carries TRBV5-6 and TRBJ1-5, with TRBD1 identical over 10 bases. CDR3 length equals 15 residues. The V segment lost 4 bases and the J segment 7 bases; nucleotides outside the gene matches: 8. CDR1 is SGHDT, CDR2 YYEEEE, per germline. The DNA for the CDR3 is TGTGCCAGCAGCCTGACAGGGGGCTGGGGACAGCCCCAGCATTTT. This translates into CASSLTGGWGQPQHF. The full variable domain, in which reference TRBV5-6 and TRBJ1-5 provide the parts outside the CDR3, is DAGVTQSPTHLIKTRGQQVTLRCSPKSGHDTVSWYQQALGQGPQFIFQYYEEEERQRGNFPDRFSGHQFPNYSSELNVNALLLGDSALYLCASSLTGGWGQPQHFGDGTRLSIL.

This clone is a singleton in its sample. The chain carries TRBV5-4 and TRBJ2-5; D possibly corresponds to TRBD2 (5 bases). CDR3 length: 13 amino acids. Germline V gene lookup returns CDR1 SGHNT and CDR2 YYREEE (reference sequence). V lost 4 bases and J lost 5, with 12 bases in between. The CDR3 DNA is TGTGCCAGCAGCCCTCCCGGCGGGGAGACCCAGTACTTC. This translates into CASSPPGGETQYF.

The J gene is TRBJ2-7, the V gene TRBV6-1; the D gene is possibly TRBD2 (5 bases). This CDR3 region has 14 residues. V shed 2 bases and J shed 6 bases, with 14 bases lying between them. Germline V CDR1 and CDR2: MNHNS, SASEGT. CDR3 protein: CASSETRGHREQYV. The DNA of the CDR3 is TGTGCCAGCAGTGAAACCCGAGGGCATCGCGAGCAGTACGTC.

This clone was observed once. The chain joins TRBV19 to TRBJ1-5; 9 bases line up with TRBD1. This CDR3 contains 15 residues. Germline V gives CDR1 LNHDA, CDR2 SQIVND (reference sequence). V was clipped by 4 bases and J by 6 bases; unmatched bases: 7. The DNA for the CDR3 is TGTGCCAGTAGTACCGGACAGGGGAACGGTCAGCCCCAGCATTTT. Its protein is CASSTGQGNGQPQHF.

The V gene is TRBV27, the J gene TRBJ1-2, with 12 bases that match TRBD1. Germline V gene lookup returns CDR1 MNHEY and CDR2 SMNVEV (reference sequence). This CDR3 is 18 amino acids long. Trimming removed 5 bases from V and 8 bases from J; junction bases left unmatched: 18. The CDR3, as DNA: TGTGCCAGCAGTCTCCTGTCGGGACAGGGGGCGAGAAGGGGAGGCTACACCTTC. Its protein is CASSLLSGQGARRGGYTF.

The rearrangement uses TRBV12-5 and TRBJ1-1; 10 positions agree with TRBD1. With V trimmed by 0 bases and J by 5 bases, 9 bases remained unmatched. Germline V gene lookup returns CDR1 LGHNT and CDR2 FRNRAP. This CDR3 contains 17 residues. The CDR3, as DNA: TGTGCTAGTGGTTTGGTAACTTCAGACAGGGGGCAGACTGAAGCTTTCTTT. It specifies CASGLVTSDRGQTEAFF.

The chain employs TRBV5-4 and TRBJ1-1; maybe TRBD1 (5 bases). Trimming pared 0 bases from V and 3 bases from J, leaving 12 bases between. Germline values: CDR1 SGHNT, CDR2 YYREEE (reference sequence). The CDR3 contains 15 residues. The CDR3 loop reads CASSLEQGWHTEAFF. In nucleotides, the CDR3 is TGTGCCAGCAGCTTGGAGCAGGGATGGCACACTGAAGCTTTCTTT.

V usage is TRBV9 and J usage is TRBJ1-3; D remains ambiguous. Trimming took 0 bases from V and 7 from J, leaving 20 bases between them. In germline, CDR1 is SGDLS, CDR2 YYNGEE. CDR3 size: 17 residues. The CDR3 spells CASSVGLKKEVQNTIYF. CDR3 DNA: TGTGCCAGCAGCGTAGGATTGAAAAAGGAGGTACAGAACACCATATATTTT.

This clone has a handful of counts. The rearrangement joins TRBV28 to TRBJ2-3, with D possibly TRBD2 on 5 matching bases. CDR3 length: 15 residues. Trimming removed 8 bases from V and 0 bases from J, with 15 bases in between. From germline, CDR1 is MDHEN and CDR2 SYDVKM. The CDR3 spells CASRGGGPSTDTQYF. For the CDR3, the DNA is TGTGCCAGCCGAGGAGGCGGGCCTAGCACAGATACGCAGTATTTT.

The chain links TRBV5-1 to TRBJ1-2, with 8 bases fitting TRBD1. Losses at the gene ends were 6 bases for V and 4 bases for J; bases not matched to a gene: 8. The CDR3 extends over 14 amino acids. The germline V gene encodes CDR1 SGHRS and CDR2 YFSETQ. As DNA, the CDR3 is TGCGCCAGCAACGAGGCCGGGACAGGCTATGGCTACACCTTC. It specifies CASNEAGTGYGYTF.

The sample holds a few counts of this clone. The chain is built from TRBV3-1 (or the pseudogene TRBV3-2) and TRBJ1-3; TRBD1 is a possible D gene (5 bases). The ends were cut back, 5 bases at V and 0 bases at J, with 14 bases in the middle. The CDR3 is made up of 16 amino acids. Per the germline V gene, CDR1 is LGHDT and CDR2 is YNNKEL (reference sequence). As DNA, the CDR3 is TGTGCCAGCAGCTCTGGGGCGGGGAACTCTGGAAACACCATATATTTT. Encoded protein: CASSSGAGNSGNTIYF.

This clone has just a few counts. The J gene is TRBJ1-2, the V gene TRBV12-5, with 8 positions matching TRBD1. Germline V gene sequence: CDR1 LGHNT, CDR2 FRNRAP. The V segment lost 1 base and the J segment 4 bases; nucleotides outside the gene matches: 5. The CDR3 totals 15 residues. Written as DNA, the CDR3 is TGTGCTAGTGGTTTGGCGAACGACAGGGGCTATGGCTACACCTTC. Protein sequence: CASGLANDRGYGYTF.

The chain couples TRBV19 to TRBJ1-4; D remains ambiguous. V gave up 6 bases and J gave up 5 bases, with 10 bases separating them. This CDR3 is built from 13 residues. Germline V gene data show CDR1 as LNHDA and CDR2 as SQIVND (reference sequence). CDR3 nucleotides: TGTGCCAGTAGATACGGAGGGAATGAAAAACTGTTTTTT. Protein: CASRYGGNEKLFF.

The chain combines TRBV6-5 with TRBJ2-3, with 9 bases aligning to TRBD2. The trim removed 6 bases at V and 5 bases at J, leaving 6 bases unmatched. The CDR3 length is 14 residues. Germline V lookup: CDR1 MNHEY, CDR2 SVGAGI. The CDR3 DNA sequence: TGTGCCAGCAGACGCGGGGGGGCGGAAGATACGCAGTATTTT. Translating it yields CASRRGGAEDTQYF.

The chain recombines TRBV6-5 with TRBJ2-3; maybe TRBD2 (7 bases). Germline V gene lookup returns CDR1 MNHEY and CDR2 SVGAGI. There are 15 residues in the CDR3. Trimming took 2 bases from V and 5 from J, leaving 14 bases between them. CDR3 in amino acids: CASSYRGGQGDTQYF. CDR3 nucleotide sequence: TGTGCCAGCAGTTACAGGGGGGGGCAGGGAGATACGCAGTATTTT.

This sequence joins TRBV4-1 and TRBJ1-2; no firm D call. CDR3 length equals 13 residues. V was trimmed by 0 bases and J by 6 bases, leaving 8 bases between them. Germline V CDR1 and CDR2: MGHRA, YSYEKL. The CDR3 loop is CASSQEYSHGYTF. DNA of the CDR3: TGCGCCAGCAGCCAAGAATACTCTCATGGCTACACCTTC.

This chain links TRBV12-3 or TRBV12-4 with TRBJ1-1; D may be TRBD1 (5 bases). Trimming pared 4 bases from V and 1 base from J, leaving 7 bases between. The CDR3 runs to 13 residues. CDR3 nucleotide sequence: TGTGCCAGCAGTTACGGACAGAACACTGAAGCTTTCTTT. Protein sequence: CASSYGQNTEAFF.

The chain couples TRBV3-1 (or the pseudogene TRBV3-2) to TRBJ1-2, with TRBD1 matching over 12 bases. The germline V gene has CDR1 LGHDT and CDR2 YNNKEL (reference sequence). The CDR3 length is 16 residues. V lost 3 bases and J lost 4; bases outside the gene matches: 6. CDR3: CASSQGQGAISYGYTF. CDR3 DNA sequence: TGTGCCAGCAGCCAGGGACAGGGGGCAATTAGCTATGGCTACACCTTC.

Written as DNA, the CDR3 is TGTGCCAGCAGTGAAAACAGGGCGGACACTGAAGCTTTCTTT. This codes for CASSENRADTEAFF. The chain uses TRBV2 and TRBJ1-1, with a tentative D call TRBD1 (6 bases). The CDR3 is 14 amino acids. Germline-derived CDR1 and CDR2 are SNHLY and FYNNEI. The V and J ends lost 2 bases and 3 bases respectively, with 10 bases between them.

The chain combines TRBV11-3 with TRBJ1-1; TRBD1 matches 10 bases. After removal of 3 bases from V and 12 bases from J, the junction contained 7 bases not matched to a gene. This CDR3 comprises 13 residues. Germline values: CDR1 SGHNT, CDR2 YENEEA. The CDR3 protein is CASSFEGQGTTFF. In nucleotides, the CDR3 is TGTGCCAGCAGCTTTGAGGGACAGGGGACGACTTTCTTT.